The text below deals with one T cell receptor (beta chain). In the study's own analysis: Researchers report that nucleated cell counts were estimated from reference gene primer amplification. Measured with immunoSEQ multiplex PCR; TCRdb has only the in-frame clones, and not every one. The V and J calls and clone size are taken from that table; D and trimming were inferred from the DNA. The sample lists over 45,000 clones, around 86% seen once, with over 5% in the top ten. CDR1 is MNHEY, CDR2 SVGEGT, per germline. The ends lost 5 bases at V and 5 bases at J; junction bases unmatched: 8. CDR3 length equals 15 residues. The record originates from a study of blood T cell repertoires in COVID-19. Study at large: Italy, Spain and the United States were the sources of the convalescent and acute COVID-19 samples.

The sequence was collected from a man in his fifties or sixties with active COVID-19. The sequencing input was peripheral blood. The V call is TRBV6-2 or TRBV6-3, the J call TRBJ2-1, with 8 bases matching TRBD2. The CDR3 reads CASSRNREGHNEQFF. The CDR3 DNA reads TGTGCCAGCAGTCGAAACCGGGAGGGCCACAATGAGCAGTTCTTC.